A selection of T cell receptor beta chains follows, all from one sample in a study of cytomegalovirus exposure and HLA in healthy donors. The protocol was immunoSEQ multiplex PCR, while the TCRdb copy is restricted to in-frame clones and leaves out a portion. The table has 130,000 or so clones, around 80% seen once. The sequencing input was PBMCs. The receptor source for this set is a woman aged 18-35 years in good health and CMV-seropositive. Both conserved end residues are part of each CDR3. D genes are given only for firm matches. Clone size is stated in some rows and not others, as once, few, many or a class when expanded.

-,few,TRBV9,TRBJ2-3,CASGLETDTQYF,TGTGCCAGCGGGCTGGAAACAGATACGCAGTATTTT
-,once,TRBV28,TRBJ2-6,CASSHITFLTDSGANVLTF,TGTGCCAGCAGTCACATTACCTTCCTGACAGACTCTGGGGCCAACGTCCTGACTTTC
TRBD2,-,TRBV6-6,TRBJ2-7,CASSLRGDSYEQYF,TGTGCCAGCAGTTTGCGGGGGGACTCCTACGAGCAGTACTTC
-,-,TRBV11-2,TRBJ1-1,CASRDRQFMNTEAFF,TGTGCCAGCAGAGACCGACAGTTTATGAACACTGAAGCTTTCTTT
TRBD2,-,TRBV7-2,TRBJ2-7,CASSFPGLAFEQYF,TGTGCCAGCAGCTTCCCGGGACTAGCGTTCGAGCAGTACTTC
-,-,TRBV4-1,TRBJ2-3,CASSHRQNLRASDTQYF,TGCGCCAGCAGCCATCGACAGAATCTAAGGGCCTCGGATACGCAGTATTTT
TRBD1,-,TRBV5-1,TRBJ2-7,CASSLALTGAFGHEQYF,TGCGCCAGCAGCTTGGCTTTGACAGGGGCGTTCGGCCACGAGCAGTACTTC
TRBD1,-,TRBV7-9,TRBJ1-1,CSSSLDRGRAFF,TGTTCCAGCAGCTTAGACAGGGGGCGGGCTTTCTTT
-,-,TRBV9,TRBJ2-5,CASSFSPGETQYF,TGTGCCAGCAGCTTCAGCCCGGGGGAGACCCAGTACTTC
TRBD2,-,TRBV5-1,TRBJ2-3,CASSWGAAGGRNTQYF,TGCGCCAGCAGCTGGGGGGCAGCGGGGGGGCGAAATACGCAGTATTTT
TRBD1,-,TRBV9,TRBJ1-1,CASSVTGEVGTEAFF,TGTGCCAGCAGCGTAACAGGGGAGGTCGGCACTGAAGCTTTCTTT
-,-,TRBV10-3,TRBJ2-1,CAISEPGQRNEQFF,TGTGCCATCAGTGAGCCCGGACAGAGAAATGAGCAGTTCTTC
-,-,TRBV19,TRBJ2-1,CASSKGAYEQFF,TGTGCCAGTAGTAAAGGGGCTTATGAGCAGTTCTTC
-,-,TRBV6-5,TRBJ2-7,CASSSWQTSYEQYF,TGTGCCAGCAGTTCCTGGCAGACTTCCTACGAGCAGTACTTC
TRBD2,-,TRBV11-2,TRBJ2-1,CASSQLAGVFGEQFF,TGTGCCAGCAGCCAGCTAGCGGGGGTCTTTGGTGAGCAGTTCTTC
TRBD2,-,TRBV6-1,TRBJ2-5,CASSEGGSGLQETQYF,TGTGCCAGCAGTGAAGGCGGATCGGGACTACAAGAGACCCAGTACTTC
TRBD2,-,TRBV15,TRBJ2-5,CATSRSGGGLQETQYF,TGTGCCACCAGCAGATCGGGGGGGGGACTTCAAGAGACCCAGTACTTC
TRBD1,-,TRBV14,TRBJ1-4,CASSPLRQGATNEKLFF,TGTGCCAGCAGCCCTCTAAGACAGGGTGCAACTAATGAAAAACTGTTTTTT
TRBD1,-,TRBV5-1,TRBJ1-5,CASSPTTGGGNQPQHF,TGCGCCAGCAGCCCCACGACAGGGGGGGGCAATCAGCCCCAGCATTTT
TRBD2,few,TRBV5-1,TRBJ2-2,CASSMLAGGSTGELFF,TGCGCCAGCAGCATGTTAGCGGGGGGGAGCACCGGGGAGCTGTTTTTT
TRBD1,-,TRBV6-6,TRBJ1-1,CASTIPGTGEAFF,TGTGCCAGCACTATACCCGGGACAGGGGAAGCTTTCTTT
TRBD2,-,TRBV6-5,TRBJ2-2,CASRLAGGQTGELFF,TGTGCCAGCAGACTAGCGGGGGGGCAAACCGGGGAGCTGTTTTTT
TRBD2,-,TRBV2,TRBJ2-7,CASSEGPGGYEQYF,TGTGCCAGCAGTGAAGGGCCGGGGGGCTACGAGCAGTACTTC
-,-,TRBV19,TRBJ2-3,CASRTSSTDTQYF,TGTGCCAGTAGAACATCGAGCACAGATACGCAGTATTTT
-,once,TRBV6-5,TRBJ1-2,CASSPVTANYGYTF,TGTGCCAGCAGCCCAGTGACAGCTAACTATGGCTACACCTTC
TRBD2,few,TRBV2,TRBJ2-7,CASSPSGGAGEQYF,TGTGCCAGCAGTCCAAGCGGGGGGGCCGGCGAGCAGTACTTC
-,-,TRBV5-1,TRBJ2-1,CASSSEGAKDNEQFF,TGCGCCAGCAGCTCGGAGGGGGCGAAGGACAATGAGCAGTTCTTC
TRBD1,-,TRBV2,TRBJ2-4,CASTGTGGDIQYF,TGTGCCAGTACCGGGACAGGAGGAGACATTCAGTACTTC
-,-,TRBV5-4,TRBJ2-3,CASSFGLTDTQYF,TGTGCCAGCAGCTTTGGCCTCACAGATACGCAGTATTTT
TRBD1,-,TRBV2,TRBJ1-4,CASSEQGQGWEKLFF,TGTGCCAGCAGTGAACAAGGACAGGGTTGGGAAAAACTGTTTTTT
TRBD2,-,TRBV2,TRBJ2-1,CASQLGTSGSNEQFF,TGTGCCAGCCAGCTTGGGACTAGCGGGAGCAATGAGCAGTTCTTC
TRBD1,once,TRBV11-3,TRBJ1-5,CASSLVGTAPNQPQHF,TGTGCCAGCAGCTTAGTCGGGACAGCCCCAAATCAGCCCCAGCATTTT
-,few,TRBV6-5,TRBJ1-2,CASAKTGHYGYTF,TGTGCCAGCGCTAAAACAGGCCACTATGGCTACACCTTC
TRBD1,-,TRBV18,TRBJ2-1,CASSAGGGEQFF,TGTGCCAGCTCAGCAGGGGGCGGTGAGCAGTTCTTC
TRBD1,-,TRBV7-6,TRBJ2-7,CASSERDRANEQYF,TGTGCCAGCAGCGAACGGGACAGAGCAAACGAGCAGTACTTC
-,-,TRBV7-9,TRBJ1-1,CANSNGANTEAFF,TGTGCCAATAGCAATGGGGCGAACACTGAAGCTTTCTTT
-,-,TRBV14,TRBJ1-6,CASSQVSYNSPLHF,TGTGCCAGCAGCCAAGTCAGTTATAATTCACCCCTCCACTTT
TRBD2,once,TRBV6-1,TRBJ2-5,CASSPAGGDETQYF,TGTGCCAGCAGCCCCGCGGGGGGGGACGAGACCCAGTACTTC
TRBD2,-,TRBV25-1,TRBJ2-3,CASSKRGSTDTQYF,TGTGCCAGCTCTAAGCGGGGGAGCACAGATACGCAGTATTTT
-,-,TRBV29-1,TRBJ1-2,CSAQTGGGYGYTF,TGCAGCGCCCAGACAGGCGGGGGCTATGGCTACACCTTC
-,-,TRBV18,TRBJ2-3,CASSPPSIGVAGSSDTQYF,TGTGCCAGCTCACCACCGTCTATAGGCGTCGCAGGAAGTTCGGATACGCAGTATTTT
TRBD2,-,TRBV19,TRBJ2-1,CASSASSGGHEQFF,TGTGCCAGTAGTGCCTCTAGCGGGGGGCATGAGCAGTTCTTC
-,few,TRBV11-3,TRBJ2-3,CASSSGMRGGDTDTQYF,TGTGCCAGCAGCTCGGGGATGAGGGGGGGAGATACAGATACGCAGTATTTT
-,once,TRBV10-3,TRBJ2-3,CAISEGGTDTQYF,TGTGCCATCAGTGAGGGGGGGACAGATACGCAGTATTTT
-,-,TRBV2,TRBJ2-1,CASRRSSDEQFF,TGTGCCAGCCGTCGATCGTCGGATGAGCAGTTCTTC
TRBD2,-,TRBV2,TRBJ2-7,CASSALAGVSYEQYF,TGTGCCAGCAGTGCCTTAGCGGGGGTATCCTACGAGCAGTACTTC
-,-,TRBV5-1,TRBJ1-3,CASSFTAGRSSGNTIYF,TGCGCCAGCAGCTTCACGGCAGGTCGTAGCTCTGGAAACACCATATATTTT
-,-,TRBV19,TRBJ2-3,CASSAAERSSSTDTQYF,TGTGCCAGTAGCGCTGCCGAAAGGAGCTCAAGCACAGATACGCAGTATTTT
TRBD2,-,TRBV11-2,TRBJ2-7,CASSPASGGAYEQYF,TGTGCCAGCAGCCCTGCTAGCGGGGGGGCTTACGAGCAGTACTTC
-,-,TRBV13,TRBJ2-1,CASSLVGGGGVNEQFF,TGTGCCAGCAGCTTAGTTGGGGGGGGCGGAGTCAATGAGCAGTTCTTC
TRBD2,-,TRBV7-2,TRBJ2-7,CASSSRGGYEQYF,TGTGCCAGCAGCTCTCGGGGGGGCTACGAGCAGTACTTC
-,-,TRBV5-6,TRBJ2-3,CASSFTGGASDTQYF,TGTGCCAGCAGCTTCACAGGGGGGGCCTCAGATACGCAGTATTTT
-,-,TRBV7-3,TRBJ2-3,CASSGGGGTDTQYF,TGTGCCAGCAGCGGGGGGGGCGGCACAGATACGCAGTATTTT
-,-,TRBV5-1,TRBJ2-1,CASSLGQVNEQFF,TGCGCCAGCAGCTTGGGGCAGGTGAATGAGCAGTTCTTC